These T cell receptor beta chains were read from a single sample in a study of blood T cell repertoires in COVID-19. TCRdb's copy holds only in-frame clones and misses some; the assay was immunoSEQ multiplex PCR. The data contain tens of thousands of clones, around 74% of them singletons. The specimen sequenced was peripheral blood. These receptors all come from a woman of 80 years or more with active or convalescent COVID-19. CDR3s include the opening cysteine and the closing phenylalanine or tryptophan. Expanded clones are given a class, and other clones once, few, many or no size at all.

>.|TRBV4-3|TRBJ2-2
CASSQDVRSGAGELFF
>.|TRBV30|TRBJ2-7
CAWSVGGAREQYF
>.|TRBV18|TRBJ2-5
CASSSGLRETQYF
>.|TRBV19|TRBJ1-3
CASSTIDRVFSGNTIYF
>.|TRBV10-3|TRBJ2-1
CAISFSAPDNEQFF
>.|TRBV4-3|TRBJ1-4
CASSQVWQDNEKLFF
>.|TRBV28|TRBJ2-7
CASSFGLTGQGFAEQYF
>.|TRBV28|TRBJ1-2
CASSLGVVFYGYTF
>.|TRBV24-1|TRBJ2-1
CATSDWGPYNEQFF
>.|TRBV28|TRBJ2-1
CASSLFGLPRLNEQFF
>.|TRBV6-6|TRBJ1-1
CASSYSAGATEAFF
>once|TRBV12-3/TRBV12-4|TRBJ1-3
CASRLGRDSYF
>.|TRBV30|TRBJ2-7
CAWSVDLGREQYF
>.|TRBV6-2/TRBV6-3|TRBJ1-6
CASSNRALVGDSPLHF
>once|TRBV5-1|TRBJ2-1
CASSLARTNNEQFF
>.|TRBV2|TRBJ2-3
CASTSSGLNTDTQYF
>once|TRBV7-3|TRBJ2-3
CASSPAPRRGTDTQYF
>.|TRBV29-1|TRBJ2-1
CSVRELAGGPSDEQFF
>.|TRBV7-9|TRBJ1-6
CASSSWTGSDSPLHF
>.|TRBV7-8|TRBJ2-4
CASSLLGHFPLAKNIQYF
>.|TRBV5-6|TRBJ2-1
CASSLGTSRGGEQFF
>.|TRBV6-1|TRBJ2-1
CASSEDGGQGGQWFF
>once|TRBV11-3|TRBJ2-7
CASSPRTGKPYEQYF
>.|TRBV7-8|TRBJ2-1
CASSLVRGGTYNEQFF
>.|TRBV18|TRBJ1-5
CASSSQQGNSGNQPQHF
>.|TRBV19|TRBJ2-3
CATTTSGGTDTQYF
>.|TRBV6-5|TRBJ1-6
CASSPTGQGNSPLHF
>.|TRBV7-9|TRBJ2-5
CASSLRGGETQYF
>few|TRBV10-1|TRBJ2-3
CASSALGGGQDTQYF
>.|TRBV28|TRBJ2-7
CASSPQGKDYEQYF